The 31 T cell receptor beta chains in this list originate from one sample, sequenced in a study of cytomegalovirus exposure and HLA in healthy donors (dated by TCRdb to the late 2010s). The library was obtained by the immunoSEQ multiplex PCR assay. For the multiplex PCR, a mixture combining 60 forward primers for TCR Vbeta segments and 13 reverse primers for TCR Jbeta segments was used. TCRdb obtained this table from immuneACCESS and retained in-frame rearrangements with V and J assigned. These tables miss some clones; where compared with another copy, unresolved V genes account for less than half of the shortfall, and the remainder is unexplained. In all, the sample holds approximately 110,000 clones, and about 80% of those were seen once. The ten biggest clones cover roughly 3.5% of the sample. The sample consisted of PBMCs. The receptor set was obtained from a man aged 35 to 55 in good health and CMV-seronegative.

The rearrangement uses TRBV9 and TRBJ2-5, with D maybe TRBD2 (6 bases). V was trimmed by 0 bases and J by 4 bases, leaving 7 bases between them. The germline V gene encodes CDR1 SGDLS and CDR2 YYNGEE. The CDR3 loop spans 13 amino acids. This CDR3 is CASSVELAETQYF. Here the CDR3 DNA reads TGTGCCAGCAGCGTAGAACTAGCAGAGACCCAGTACTTC.

J is TRBJ2-7 and V is TRBV7-8; D is possibly TRBD1 (6 bases). The V gene lost 2 bases and the J gene lost 0 bases, with 11 bases spanning the gap. Germline V gene data show CDR1 as SGHVS and CDR2 as FQNEAQ. The CDR3 has 15 residues. The CDR3 DNA reads as TGTGCCAGCAGCTTAAGTCAGGGGATCTCCTACGAGCAGTACTTC. Translating gives CASSLSQGISYEQYF.

This CDR3 reads CASGGRSYNEQFF. The CDR3 region has the DNA TGTGCCAGCGGGGGCCGGTCCTACAATGAGCAGTTCTTC. The chain recombines TRBV6-1 with TRBJ2-1; D may be TRBD1 (6 bases). This CDR3 is built from 13 residues. Germline V gives CDR1 MNHNS, CDR2 SASEGT. Trimming shortened V by 8 bases and J by 1 base, and 9 bases separated the two germline ends.

The chain recombines TRBV19 with TRBJ2-1; perhaps TRBD2 as D (6 bases). The germline V and J ends were trimmed by 1 base and 10 bases, with 11 bases remaining between them. The CDR3 consists of 13 residues. Germline CDR1 LNHDA, CDR2 SQIVND (reference sequence). CDR3 sequence: CASSIVGGYEQFF. Written as DNA, the CDR3 is TGTGCCAGTAGTATAGTGGGGGGATACGAGCAGTTCTTC.

The chain couples TRBV5-6 to TRBJ1-2; TRBD1 aligns across 8 bases. Germline loops: CDR1 SGHDT, CDR2 YYEEEE. This CDR3 has 15 residues. Trimming removed 4 bases from V and 2 bases from J; junction bases left unmatched: 7. CDR3 residues: CASSIGQGGNYGYTF. In DNA, the CDR3 is TGTGCCAGCAGCATCGGACAGGGCGGCAACTATGGCTACACCTTC.

V usage is TRBV27 and J usage is TRBJ1-1; D possibly corresponds to TRBD1 (5 bases). CDR1 MNHEY and CDR2 SMNVEV come from the germline V gene (reference sequence). This CDR3 is 14 amino acids long. V lost 6 bases, J lost 7 bases, and 18 bases lay in between. The CDR3 nucleotides are TGTGCCAGCAGCCCTGAGAGGGGACTGGGTGAAGCTTTCTTT. It translates to CASSPERGLGEAFF.

On this clone itself: The sample carries other DNA sequences with the same CDR3. This sequence joins TRBV18 and TRBJ2-3; the D gene is possibly TRBD1 (5 bases). V was trimmed by 2 bases and J by 1 base, leaving 7 bases between them. This CDR3 comprises 14 residues. Per the germline V gene, CDR1 is KGHSH and CDR2 is LQKENI. CDR3 protein: CASSPGRGTDTQYF. CDR3 nucleotides: TGTGCCAGCTCACCAGGCAGGGGCACAGATACGCAGTATTTT.

The J gene is TRBJ2-3, the V gene TRBV6-5, with 7 bases aligning to TRBD1. The trim removed 10 bases at V and 2 bases at J, leaving 6 bases unmatched. CDR1 is MNHEY, CDR2 SVGAGI, per germline. The CDR3 is 13 residues long. CDR3 sequence (DNA): TGTGCCACCCAACAGGGGATCACAGATACGCAGTATTTT. Translated: CATQQGITDTQYF.

The rearrangement uses TRBV9 and TRBJ2-7, with 10 bases matching TRBD2. This CDR3 comprises 15 residues. Germline assignment: CDR1 SGDLS and CDR2 YYNGEE. The ends lost 5 bases at V and 2 bases at J; junction bases unmatched: 7. CDR3 nucleotides: TGTGCCAGCAGTAGTAGCGGGGGGCCAACCTACGAGCAGTACTTC. Its protein product is CASSSSGGPTYEQYF. The full variable domain, completed using reference TRBV9 and TRBJ2-7, is DSGVTQTPKHLITATGQRVTLRCSPRSGDLSVYWYQQSLDQGLQFLIQYYNGEERAKGNILERFSAQQFPDLHSELNLSSLELGDSALYFCASSSSGGPTYEQYFGPGTRLTVT.

On this clone: Its ends do not fully match the called genes, so a read error is possible. The genes are TRBV5-6 and TRBJ1-3; D unclear. Germline assignment: CDR1 SGHDT and CDR2 YYEEEE. The CDR3 covers 13 residues. The CDR3: CASSLDTRVIGDF. The CDR3 region has the DNA TGTGCCAGCAGCTTGGACACTCGGGTAATCGGCGATTTT.

This clone appeared a few times. CDR3 residues: CASSLVGVGTGWRNTQYF. In DNA form, the CDR3 reads TGTGCCAGCAGCTTAGTAGGGGTCGGGACAGGGTGGAGAAATACGCAGTATTTT. The chain links TRBV7-2 to TRBJ2-3, with 9 positions matching TRBD1. This CDR3 region has 18 residues. Looked up from germline, CDR1 is SGHTA and CDR2 is FQGNSA. With V trimmed by 1 base and J by 7 bases, 15 bases remained unmatched.

The chain carries TRBV28 and TRBJ1-4; D uncertain. V was trimmed by 1 base and J by 8 bases, leaving 14 bases between them. The CDR3 totals 15 residues. From germline, CDR1 is MDHEN and CDR2 SYDVKM. CDR3 bases: TGTGCCAGCAGTTTATTGGGCAGCCTTTGGGAAAAACTGTTTTTT. It yields the protein CASSLLGSLWEKLFF.

The chain is built from TRBV5-4 and TRBJ1-1, with 7 bases matching TRBD1. Trimming cost V 4 bases and J 2 bases; bases outside gene matches: 8. The CDR3 is 15 amino acids. Germline V gene lookup returns CDR1 SGHNT and CDR2 YYREEE (reference sequence). The CDR3 spells CASSRPGTANTEAFF. Written as DNA, the CDR3 is TGTGCCAGCAGCCGCCCCGGGACAGCTAACACTGAAGCTTTCTTT. Based on the CDR3 plus reference TRBV5-4 and TRBJ1-1, the full variable domain is ETGVTQSPTHLIKTRGQQVTLRCSSQSGHNTVSWYQQALGQGPQFIFQYYREEENGRGNFPPRFSGLQFPNYSSELNVNALELDDSALYLCASSRPGTANTEAFFGQGTRLTVV.

The rearrangement uses TRBV5-6 and TRBJ2-7, with 8 positions matching TRBD2. The germline CDR1 and CDR2 sequences are SGHDT and YYEEEE. Losses at the gene ends were 7 bases for V and 0 bases for J; bases not matched to a gene: 12. The CDR3 runs to 16 residues. CDR3 sequence (DNA): TGTGCCAGCGGACTATCGCGGGGGGTAAGCTCCTACGAGCAGTACTTC. Encoded protein: CASGLSRGVSSYEQYF.

V is TRBV7-6 and J is TRBJ2-3, with 8 bases aligning to TRBD2. The CDR3 covers 13 residues. Germline trimming cut 3 bases from V and 6 bases from J; bases unmatched to any gene: 2. Germline-derived CDR1 and CDR2 are SGHVS and FNYEAQ. CDR3 residues: CASSLTSEDTQYF. The CDR3 coding sequence is TGTGCCAGCAGCTTGACTAGCGAGGATACGCAGTATTTT.

The chain recombines TRBV5-4 with TRBJ1-2, with D possibly TRBD1 on 5 matching bases. The CDR3 covers 13 residues. V lost 4 bases, J lost 7 bases, and 14 bases lay in between. CDR1 is SGHNT, CDR2 YYREEE, per germline (reference sequence). CDR3 loop: CASSPASRGGYTF. As DNA, the CDR3 is TGTGCCAGCAGCCCGGCTAGTAGGGGTGGCTACACCTTC.

J is TRBJ2-7 and V is TRBV11-1; 7 bases map to TRBD1. CDR1 and CDR2 from the germline V gene are SGHAT and FQDESV (reference sequence). The CDR3 sequence is 14 residues long. The V and J ends lost 3 bases and 1 base, in that order; junction bases with no gene match: 3. The CDR3 DNA sequence: TGTGCCAGCAGCTTTTCAGGGGGATCCTACGAGCAGTACTTC. It translates to CASSFSGGSYEQYF.

This clone has a handful of counts. The V and J genes are TRBV5-6 and TRBJ1-1, with 7 nucleotides matching TRBD1. Germline-derived CDR1 and CDR2 are SGHDT and YYEEEE. V lost 7 bases, J lost 0 bases, and 12 bases stayed unmatched. This CDR3 is 16 amino acids long. The CDR3 DNA follows: TGTGCCAGCGTGGGACAGATAGATCTCATGAACACTGAAGCTTTCTTT. This sequence encodes CASVGQIDLMNTEAFF.

This chain joins TRBV5-6 and TRBJ1-5, with D perhaps TRBD1 (6 bases). The V gene's germline CDR1 is SGHDT and CDR2 YYEEEE. Trimming stripped 0 bases from V and 3 bases from J, with 7 bases between. The length of the CDR3 is 14 residues. CDR3 DNA: TGTGCCAGCAGCTTGGGGGGGCTCAATCAGCCCCAGCATTTT. Its translation: CASSLGGLNQPQHF.

This chain joins TRBV30 and TRBJ2-1; TRBD1 might be the D (6 bases). There are 14 residues in the CDR3. V was cut by 2 bases and J by 10 bases, with 18 bases left in between. Germline loops: CDR1 GTSNPN, CDR2 SVGIG (reference sequence). The CDR3 nucleotides are TGTGCCTGGAGTCCTCAGGACAGTTTGAAAGAGCAGTTCTTC. Encoded protein: CAWSPQDSLKEQFF.

V gene TRBV5-4 combines with J gene TRBJ2-5, with D possibly being TRBD1 (6 bases). The closer fit of TRBJ2-7 to the DNA end suggests the J call may be wrong. CDR1 and CDR2 from the germline V gene are SGHNT and YYREEE (reference sequence). The CDR3 contains 15 residues. This CDR3 reads CASSLARGPSYEQYF. The CDR3 nucleotides read TGTGCCAGCAGCTTGGCCAGGGGACCCTCCTACGAGCAGTACTTC.

This clone was found once. The rearrangement uses TRBV7-9 and TRBJ1-1; the match to TRBD1 covers 9 bases. This CDR3 spans 13 amino acids. The V and J ends lost 5 bases and 11 bases, in that order; junction bases with no gene match: 9. From germline, CDR1 is SEHNR and CDR2 FQNEAQ (reference sequence). CDR3 loop: CASSLGTGQGAFF. CDR3 nucleotides: TGTGCCAGCAGCCTAGGAACAGGACAGGGGGCTTTCTTT. The whole variable domain, filled in from reference TRBV7-9 and TRBJ1-1, reads DTGVSQNPRHKITKRGQNVTFRCDPISEHNRLYWYRQTLGQGPEFLTYFQNEAQLEKSRLLSDRFSAERPKGSFSTLEIQRTEQGDSAMYLCASSLGTGQGAFFGQGTRLTVV.

This chain links TRBV7-6 with TRBJ1-1, with a tentative D call TRBD1 (5 bases). The CDR3 sequence is 15 residues long. Trimming took 5 bases from V and 0 from J, leaving 13 bases between them. CDR1 and CDR2 from the germline V gene are SGHVS and FNYEAQ. The CDR3 nucleotides read TGTGCCAGCAGCGATGTGGGGGGAATGAACACTGAAGCTTTCTTT. Translating gives CASSDVGGMNTEAFF.

This rearrangement joins TRBV27 to TRBJ1-4; maybe TRBD1 (5 bases). The CDR3 has 15 residues. V lost 5 bases and J lost 0, with 10 bases in between. CDR1 and CDR2 (germline): MNHEY, SMNVEV (reference sequence). The CDR3 spells CASSAQGTTNEKLFF. The CDR3 nucleotides read TGTGCCAGCAGTGCTCAGGGTACAACTAATGAAAAACTGTTTTTT.

The sample holds a few counts of this clone. This chain connects TRBV25-1 to TRBJ2-5, with TRBD1 matching 8 bases. CDR1 and CDR2 (germline): MGHDK, SYGVNS. The junction had 9 bases not matched to a gene; V was cut back by 3 bases and J by 3 bases. The CDR3 spans 16 residues. Here the CDR3 DNA reads TGTGCCAGCAGTGACGGTAGGACAGGGCGCGAAGAGACCCAGTACTTC. Translation: CASSDGRTGREETQYF.

J is TRBJ1-5 and V is TRBV9; the D gene is possibly TRBD1 (5 bases). Trimming cost V 3 bases and J 4 bases, with 14 bases left between them. Germline assignment: CDR1 SGDLS and CDR2 YYNGEE. This CDR3 has 15 residues. CDR3 nucleotide sequence: TGTGCCAGCAGCGAGGGGTGGGGGGGAAATCAGCCCCAGCATTTT. Translation: CASSEGWGGNQPQHF.

The CDR3 loop is CASSVMTYNSPLHF. The CDR3 coding sequence is TGTGCCAGCAGCGTGATGACTTATAATTCACCCCTCCACTTT. The chain employs TRBV9 and TRBJ1-6; D gene uncertain. The CDR3 length is 14 residues. Trimming took off 2 bases at V and 4 bases at J, with 7 bases between the two ends. Germline CDR1 SGDLS, CDR2 YYNGEE.

This chain links TRBV11-2 with TRBJ2-7, with 7 nucleotides matching TRBD1. V gave up 3 bases and J gave up 2 bases; unmatched junction bases: 1. Germline V gives CDR1 SGHAT, CDR2 FQNNGV. The CDR3 is made up of 13 amino acids. CDR3 sequence (DNA): TGTGCCAGCAGCTTGGGACAGACCTACGAGCAGTACTTC. Its protein product is CASSLGQTYEQYF.

This clone has only one observation. The gene calls are TRBV5-1 and TRBJ2-3; D not resolved. The germline gives CDR1 SGHRS, CDR2 YFSETQ. The CDR3 extends over 13 amino acids. Deletions cut 7 bases from V and 0 bases from J, with 9 bases between. This CDR3 reads CASSGLSTDTQYF. CDR3 in DNA: TGCGCCAGCTCCGGTCTTAGCACAGATACGCAGTATTTT. The whole variable domain, remainder taken from reference TRBV5-1 and TRBJ2-3, is KAGVTQTPRYLIKTRGQQVTLSCSPISGHRSVSWYQQTPGQGLQFLFEYFSETQRNKGNFPGRFSGRQFSNSRSEMNVSTLELGDSALYLCASSGLSTDTQYFGPGTRLTVL.

The rearrangement uses TRBV6-6 and TRBJ2-7; D is possibly TRBD2 (6 bases). With 4 bases removed from V and 5 bases from J, the gap between germline ends came to 15 bases. This CDR3 region has 14 residues. The V gene's germline CDR1 is MNHNY and CDR2 SVGAGI (reference sequence). The CDR3 DNA reads as TGTGCCAGCAGTTTCGGGAGCCTCGTCAACGAGCAGTACTTC. Its protein is CASSFGSLVNEQYF.

The V call is TRBV6-1, the J call TRBJ2-7; 9 bases agree with TRBD2. Germline CDR1 reads MNHNS; CDR2 reads SASEGT. The CDR3 has 15 amino acids. The V segment lost 7 bases and the J segment 0 bases; nucleotides outside the gene matches: 7. The CDR3 region is CASKLVAGDSYEQYF. The CDR3 nucleotides read TGTGCCAGCAAATTGGTAGCGGGGGACTCCTACGAGCAGTACTTC.